This T cell receptor (beta chain) was captured by sequencing in a study of CD8+ T cells in alopecia areata. As for the study in general: Oral tofacitinib, 5 to 10 mg twice daily, was given in an open-label trial. Study observations and caveats: Tofacitinib significantly brought down scalp clonality and expanded CD8+ clones among top 100. Scalp sequencing captures resident alphabeta T cells of normal skin too.

The V gene's germline CDR1 is SQVTM and CDR2 ANQGSEA. V was trimmed by 6 bases and J by 5 bases, leaving 10 bases between them. The CDR3 length is 12 residues. This clone came up a few times. Its target is unknown. Other DNA sequences of this sample code for an identical CDR3. The treatment here: oral pan-JAK inhibitor, 5-10 mg twice daily. As the sequencing template, cDNA was produced by extracting RNA and reverse transcribing it. This table comes from immunoSEQ multiplex PCR, and its TCRdb copy is limited to in-frame clones, with some not included. Found here are a few hundred thousand clones, more than 30% of them singletons; the top ten hold 0.45% to 0.55%.

The sequence was collected from a human donor with alopecia areata. V and J are TRBV29-1 and TRBJ1-4, with no clear D. The sequencing used CD4+ T cells sorted from blood, collected at approximately week 31, from a patient treated with tofacitinib. CDR3 region: CSVRTANEKLFF. The DNA of the CDR3 is TGCAGCGTCAGGACGGCGAATGAAAAACTGTTTTTT.